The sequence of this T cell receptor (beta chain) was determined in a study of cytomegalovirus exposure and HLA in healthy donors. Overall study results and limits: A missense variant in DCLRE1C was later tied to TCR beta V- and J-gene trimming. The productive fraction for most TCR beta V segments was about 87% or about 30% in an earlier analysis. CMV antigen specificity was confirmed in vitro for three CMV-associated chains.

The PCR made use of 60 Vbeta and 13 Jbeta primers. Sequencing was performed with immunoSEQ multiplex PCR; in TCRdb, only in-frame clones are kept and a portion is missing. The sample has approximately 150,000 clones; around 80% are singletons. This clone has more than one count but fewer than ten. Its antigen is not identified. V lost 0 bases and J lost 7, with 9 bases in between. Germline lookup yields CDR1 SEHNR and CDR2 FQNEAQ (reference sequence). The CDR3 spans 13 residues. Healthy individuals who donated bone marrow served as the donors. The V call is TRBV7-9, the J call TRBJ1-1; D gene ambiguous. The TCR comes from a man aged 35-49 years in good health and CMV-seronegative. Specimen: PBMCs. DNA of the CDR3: TGTGCCAGCAGCTTAGCGCGGCAGTATGAAGCTTTCTTT. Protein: CASSLARQYEAFF.